This T cell receptor (beta chain) was sequenced in a study of shared clonotypes between healthy human individuals. Sequenced by immunoSEQ multiplex PCR; TCRdb stores in-frame clones only, minus some. The sample lists roughly 1,500,000 clones, about 98.5% occurring once. The CDR3 spans 14 residues. CDR1 is SGHTA and CDR2 is FQGNSA in the germline V gene. Trimming took off 4 bases at V and 6 bases at J, with 13 bases between the two ends. The rearrangement uses TRBV7-2 and TRBJ2-4; possible D gene TRBD1, 5 bases. The source material was naive CD4+ T cells sorted from blood. As to subset: CD45RA+ positively selected. The origin of this receptor is a man aged 25 to 40 in good health. CDR3 in DNA: TGTGCCAGCAGCTCCCTAGGGGCGAGAAACATTCAGTACTTC. Translated, it gives CASSSLGARNIQYF.